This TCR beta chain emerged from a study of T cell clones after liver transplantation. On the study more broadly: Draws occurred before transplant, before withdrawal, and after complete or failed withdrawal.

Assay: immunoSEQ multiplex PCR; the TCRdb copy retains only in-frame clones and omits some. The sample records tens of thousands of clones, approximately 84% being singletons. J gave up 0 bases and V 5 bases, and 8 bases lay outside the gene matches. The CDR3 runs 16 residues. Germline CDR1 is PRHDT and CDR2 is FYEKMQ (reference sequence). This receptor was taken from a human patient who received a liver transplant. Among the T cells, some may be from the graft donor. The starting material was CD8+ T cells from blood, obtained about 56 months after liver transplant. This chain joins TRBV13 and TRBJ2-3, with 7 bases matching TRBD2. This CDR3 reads CASSRGTIRSTDTQYF. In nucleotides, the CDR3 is TGTGCCAGCAGCCGGGGGACTATCCGAAGCACAGATACGCAGTATTTT.